This TCR beta chain was sequenced for a study of blood T cell repertoires in COVID-19. Background on the study: In each case, the material was cDNA or gDNA derived from T cells, B-cell-depleted T cells, or PBMCs.

Many counts were recorded for this clone. Germline loops: CDR1 MNHNY, CDR2 SVGAGI (reference sequence). This CDR3 comprises 15 residues. V lost 3 bases, J lost 5 bases, and 9 bases stayed unmatched. Libraries were prepared by immunoSEQ multiplex PCR; TCRdb keeps only in-frame clonotypes and omits some of them. The repertoire includes some 490,000 clones, 80% to 90% of them detected once, and approximately 2.9% sits in the top ten. The sequence came from a human donor in a cohort sampled during active COVID-19. The sequenced material came from peripheral blood. The chain links TRBV6-6 to TRBJ2-7, with 8 positions matching TRBD2. Here the CDR3 reads CASSYSAGGYHEQYF. CDR3 nucleotides: TGTGCCAGCAGTTATTCCGCGGGGGGCTACCACGAGCAGTACTTC.